A selection of T cell receptor beta chains follows, all from one sample in a study of blood T cell repertoires in COVID-19. This table comes from immunoSEQ multiplex PCR, and its TCRdb copy is limited to in-frame clones, with some not included. The data contain roughly 200,000 clones, about 85% of them singletons. The sequencing sample was made of PBMCs or T cells enriched from blood (not recorded which). The source of these receptors is a woman in her twenties or thirties who had recovered from COVID-19. CDR3s include the opening cysteine and the closing phenylalanine or tryptophan. Each record gives: J gene, V gene, CDR3 protein.

TRBJ1-1 TRBV7-3 CASSQVPNTEAFF
TRBJ2-1 TRBV7-6 CASSSYRTSGGAGNEQFF
TRBJ1-2 TRBV15 CATSSWDNSGGYTF
TRBJ2-1 TRBV2 CASSKLAVISNEQFF
TRBJ1-2 TRBV7-2 CASSATGNYGYTF
TRBJ2-7 TRBV4-1 CASSQDLGDFAYEQYF
TRBJ1-2 TRBV7-2 CASSPQGGLYGYTF
TRBJ1-1 TRBV7-8 CASSPSHGQGALVFF
TRBJ2-7 TRBV29-1 CSVRGEQYF
TRBJ1-3 TRBV5-6 CASSIGPGTGAGNTIYF
TRBJ2-5 TRBV2 CASSGKRTGETQYF
TRBJ2-1 TRBV6-5 CASSLNRGPNEQFF
TRBJ2-1 TRBV9 CASSVRWGTGTYNEQFF
TRBJ1-2 TRBV18 CASSPPGGTYGYTF
TRBJ2-7 TRBV5-6 CASSLVMGDRAYEQYF
TRBJ2-3 TRBV7-9 CASSLPTSGGFTDTQYF
TRBJ2-7 TRBV15 CATSREGGGYEQYF
TRBJ2-1 TRBV10-2 CASSEGVSGGRPYNEQFF
TRBJ2-3 TRBV10-2 CASTPRPAETDTQYF
TRBJ2-7 TRBV11-3 CASSVWAGQTTLYEQYF
TRBJ1-2 TRBV28 CASSLVTERVRGYTF
TRBJ1-1 TRBV12-3/TRBV12-4 CASSLGQNTEAFF
TRBJ1-2 TRBV6-5 CASRAGDRDYGYTF
TRBJ2-5 TRBV9 CASSPGLAGGTETQYF